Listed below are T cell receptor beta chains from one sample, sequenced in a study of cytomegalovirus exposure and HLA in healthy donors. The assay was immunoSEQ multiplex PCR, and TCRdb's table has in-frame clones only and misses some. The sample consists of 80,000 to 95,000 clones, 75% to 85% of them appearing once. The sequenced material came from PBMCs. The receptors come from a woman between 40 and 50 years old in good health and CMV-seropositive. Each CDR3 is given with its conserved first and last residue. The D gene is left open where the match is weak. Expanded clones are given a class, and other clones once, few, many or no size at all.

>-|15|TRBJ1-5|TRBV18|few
TGTGCCAGCTCACAACAGTACACGAACAATCAGCCCCAGCATTTT
CASSQQYTNNQPQHF
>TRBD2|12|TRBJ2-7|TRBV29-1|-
TGCAGCGTTAGTGCGGGAGTAAGAGAGCAGTACTTC
CSVSAGVREQYF
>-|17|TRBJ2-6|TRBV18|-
TGTGCCAGCTCACCCCAGGGACTGTCGCTCGGGGCCAACGTCCTGACTTTC
CASSPQGLSLGANVLTF
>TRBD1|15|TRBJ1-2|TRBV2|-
TGTGCCAGCAGGATAGACCAGACAGGGGGAGGTGGCTACACCTTC
CASRIDQTGGGGYTF
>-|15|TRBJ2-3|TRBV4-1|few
TGCGCCAGCAGCCAAGCGGTAAGGGAGACAGATACGCAGTATTTT
CASSQAVRETDTQYF
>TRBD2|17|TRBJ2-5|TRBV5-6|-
TGTGCCAGCAGCTCCCTCACTAGCGGGGGAAGGGAAGAGACCCAGTACTTC
CASSSLTSGGREETQYF
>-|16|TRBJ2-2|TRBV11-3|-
TGTGCCAGCAGCTTGTGGGGGGAACGCGACACCGGGGAGCTGTTTTTT
CASSLWGERDTGELFF
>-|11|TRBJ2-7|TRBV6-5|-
TGTGCCAGCAGTGCCAGCTACGAGCAGTACTTC
CASSASYEQYF
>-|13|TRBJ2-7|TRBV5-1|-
TGCGCCAGCAGCCCGGACCGGGGAGGCGAGCAGTACTTC
CASSPDRGGEQYF
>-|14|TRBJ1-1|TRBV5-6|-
TGTGCCAGCAGCTTGGTGTTAGCAGGGTTTGAAGCTTTCTTT
CASSLVLAGFEAFF
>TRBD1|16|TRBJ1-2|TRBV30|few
TGTGCCTGGAGTTCCCCCGCTCAGGGGGAACACTATGGCTACACCTTC
CAWSSPAQGEHYGYTF
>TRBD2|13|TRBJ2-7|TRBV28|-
TGTGCCAGCAGGGGGGGGAGGATCCACGAGCAGTACTTC
CASRGGRIHEQYF
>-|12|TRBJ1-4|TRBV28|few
TGTGCCAGCAGTTCGACAGCAGAAAAACTGTTTTTT
CASSSTAEKLFF
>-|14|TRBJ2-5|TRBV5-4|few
TGTGCCAGCAGCTTGGGGCTAGCGAGAGAGACCCAGTACTTC
CASSLGLARETQYF
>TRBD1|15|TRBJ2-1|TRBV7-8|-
TGTGCCAGCAGGCGTGACAGGGAGACCTACAATGAGCAGTTCTTC
CASRRDRETYNEQFF
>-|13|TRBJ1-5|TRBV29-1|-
TGCGCCGGGCAAGACAGTAGCAATCAGCCCCAGCATTTT
CAGQDSSNQPQHF
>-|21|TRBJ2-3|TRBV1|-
TGCACCAGCAGCCAAGAGACTAGCGGGGGGCCCGAACGAAAAAGCACAGATACGCAGTATTTT
CTSSQETSGGPERKSTDTQYF